Listed below are T cell receptor beta chains from one sample, sequenced in a study of blood T cells in healthy people across ages. One entry per CDR3 protein, called by TCRdb with MiXCR from the 5' RACE reads. The table includes 950,000 to 1,200,000 distinct CDR3 sequences, roughly two fifths detected once. Specimen: blood. The source is a man aged 18-30 years in good health. Both conserved end residues are part of each CDR3. The D gene is left open where the match is weak. Where a row states a size, it is once, few, many or the class of an expanded clone; other rows omit it.

V	J	D	size	DNA	CDR3
TRBV20-1	TRBJ2-2	NA	NA	TGCAGTGCTAGGAGCCTCACCGGGGAGCTGTTTTTT	CSARSLTGELFF
TRBV15	TRBJ2-3	NA	NA	TGTGCCACCAGCCGAGGTCGGAGGCTTAACACAGATACGCAGTATTTT	CATSRGRRLNTDTQYF
TRBV20-1	TRBJ1-5	NA	few	TGCAGTGCTAGAGTGCGGGTTGGGCAGCCCCAGCATTTT	CSARVRVGQPQHF
TRBV20-1	TRBJ2-6	NA	NA	TGCAGTGCTAGTGGGGAGAGTCCTTCTGGGGCCAACGTCCTGACTTTC	CSASGESPSGANVLTF
TRBV7-9	TRBJ2-5	NA	few	TGTGCCAGCAGCTTAGAAAGCAGGACAAAGTACCAAGAGACCCAGTACTTC	CASSLESRTKYQETQYF
TRBV5-1	TRBJ1-2	NA	NA	TGCGCCAGCAGCTTCCTAACAGATGGCTACACCTTC	CASSFLTDGYTF
TRBV6-2/TRBV6-3	TRBJ1-5	NA	NA	TGTGCCAGCACCGACAAGGGTCATCAGCCCCAGCATTTT	CASTDKGHQPQHF
TRBV13	TRBJ2-7	TRBD2	few	TGTGCCAGCAGCCTCCGTGGTAGCGGGGCCTCCTACGAGCAGTACTTC	CASSLRGSGASYEQYF
TRBV29-1	TRBJ1-1	TRBD1	NA	TGCAGCGCGGTCAGGGGGCAGGGCACTGAAGCTTTCTTT	CSAVRGQGTEAFF
TRBV18	TRBJ1-5	NA	NA	TGTGCCAGCTCACCATCGGCAAGCAATCAGCCCCAGCATTTT	CASSPSASNQPQHF
TRBV10-3	TRBJ2-1	NA	NA	TGTGCCATCAGTGGAGAACAGAACCATGAGCAGTTCTTC	CAISGEQNHEQFF
TRBV4-3	TRBJ1-2	NA	NA	TGCGCCACATCTCCCGGAGGTACTGGCTACACCTTC	CATSPGGTGYTF
TRBV10-3	TRBJ1-2	NA	few	TGTGCCATCAGTGACCGGGACCCCCAATCCAACTATGGCTACACCTTC	CAISDRDPQSNYGYTF
TRBV12-3/TRBV12-4	TRBJ1-5	NA	NA	TGTGCCAGCACCCTAGGAGGTGGCAATCAGCCCCAGCATTTT	CASTLGGGNQPQHF
TRBV20-1	TRBJ1-4	TRBD1	few	TGCAGTGCTACCAGACAGGGGCTTAATGAAAAACTGTTTTTT	CSATRQGLNEKLFF
TRBV3-1	TRBJ2-3	NA	NA	TGTGCCAGCAGCCAAGATCGGTGGGAGGATACGCAGTATTTT	CASSQDRWEDTQYF
TRBV11-2	TRBJ2-1	NA	NA	TGTGCCAGCAGCACGGACGGCGCTTACATTAATGAGCAGTTCTTC	CASSTDGAYINEQFF
TRBV6-5	TRBJ1-2	TRBD1	many	TGTGCCAGCTCCCGGGACAGGGCTTATGGCTACACCTTC	CASSRDRAYGYTF
TRBV27	TRBJ2-1	NA	NA	TGTGCCAGCGAGGACCCCTACAATGAGCAGTTCTTC	CASEDPYNEQFF
TRBV10-3	TRBJ2-7	NA	NA	TGTGCCATCAGTGAGTCGTACAGGGCAGAAGCAAGAGGCGAGCAGTACTTC	CAISESYRAEARGEQYF
TRBV4-1	TRBJ2-3	NA	few	TGCGCCAGCAGCCAAGATGAGGGGAGCTTCACAGATACGCAGTATTTT	CASSQDEGSFTDTQYF
TRBV20-1	TRBJ1-2	TRBD1	few	TGCAGTGCGAAGAACAACCGGGACAGCATTAACTATGGCTACACCTTC	CSAKNNRDSINYGYTF
TRBV7-9	TRBJ2-7	NA	NA	TGTGCCAGCAGCTTAGCCCTTCGTGGGGGATTTGCCTACGAGCAGTACTTC	CASSLALRGGFAYEQYF
TRBV12-3/TRBV12-4	TRBJ2-5	TRBD2	few	TGTGCCAGCAGTTTGTTGCTAGCGGAAGAGACCCAGTACTTC	CASSLLLAEETQYF
TRBV18	TRBJ2-6	TRBD1	NA	TGTGCCAGCTCACCCTGGGACAGGGCTGGGGCCAACGTCCTGACTTTC	CASSPWDRAGANVLTF
TRBV6-6	TRBJ2-7	NA	NA	TGTGCCAGCAGTTACGGGGGGACAGCGGGCGAGCAGTACTTC	CASSYGGTAGEQYF
TRBV20-1	TRBJ2-3	TRBD1	NA	TGCAGTGCTAGAGGCGATACCGGGACAGATCATACACCTCTGGGCCTAGGGCAGTATTTT	CSARGDTGTDHTPLGLGQYF
TRBV7-9	TRBJ2-7	NA	NA	TGTGCCAGCTGCATCGGGACTCCACCCTGCGAGCAGTACTTC	CASCIGTPPCEQYF
TRBV30	TRBJ2-5	NA	once	TGTGCCTGGAGCCAAACCGCGTATTTAAAGACCCAGTACTTC	CAWSQTAYLKTQYF
TRBV11-3	TRBJ2-3	NA	NA	TGTGCCAGCAGCTTAGGGTGGAGCACAGATACGCAGTATTTT	CASSLGWSTDTQYF
TRBV29-1	TRBJ2-3	NA	NA	TGCAGCGTTGGGATCGTAATGTCAGATACGCAGTATTTT	CSVGIVMSDTQYF
TRBV5-5	TRBJ1-2	NA	NA	TGTGCCAGCAGCGTTTGGGAGGGGGGACACTATGGCTACACCTTC	CASSVWEGGHYGYTF
TRBV20-1	TRBJ1-5	NA	few	TGCAGTGCCAAACTCGAGGAATGGCAGCCCCAGCATTTT	CSAKLEEWQPQHF
TRBV7-6	TRBJ1-1	NA	NA	TGTGCCAGCAGCTTAGAGTCGTCGGGCAGGCTGAACACTGAAGCTTTCTTT	CASSLESSGRLNTEAFF
TRBV24-1	TRBJ1-4	TRBD1	NA	TGTGCCACCAGTGCAGGGGGCGGCCGTGCAACTAATGAAAAACTGTTTTTT	CATSAGGGRATNEKLFF
TRBV20-1	TRBJ1-1	NA	many	TGCAGTGCTAGCGTGGGGATCGGCACTGAAGCTTTCTTT	CSASVGIGTEAFF
TRBV20-1	TRBJ1-1	TRBD1	few	TGCAGTGCTAGAGATGGGCAGGGGGGAACTGAAGCTTTCTTT	CSARDGQGGTEAFF
TRBV20-1	TRBJ2-3	NA	NA	TGCAGTGCTAGCTTATTAATGTCGCGGGGAAGCACAGATACGCAGTATTTT	CSASLLMSRGSTDTQYF
TRBV29-1	TRBJ1-1	TRBD1	NA	TGCAGCGTTGTATCGGACAGGGAAAATGAGAACACTGAAGCTTTCTTT	CSVVSDRENENTEAFF
TRBV27	TRBJ2-7	NA	NA	TGTGCCAGCAGTTATGGGGTCAGGGCCTCTGGCCCCTACGAGCAGTACTTC	CASSYGVRASGPYEQYF
TRBV27	TRBJ2-1	NA	few	TGTGCCAGCAGTTTATATTTTGGCTGGGATGAGCAGTTCTTC	CASSLYFGWDEQFF